Below, one TCR beta chain is given with its context. Antigen unknown. These data are taken from a study of siplizumab effects on memory and regulatory T cells. Findings and limits, study-wide: Only a minority of proliferating CD4+ or CD8+ clones had an assignable naive or memory phenotype, with roughly 75-95% lacking one. Proof of suppressive function in proliferating Tregs from siplizumab cultures was not established. Among mappable alloreactive CD4+ clones, the Treg-derived fraction averaged around 70% with siplizumab versus around 30% in controls. The naive T cell population seemed more diverse than memory cells and seemed a major contributor to the alloresponse.

The method was immunoSEQ multiplex PCR; TCRdb's version includes in-frame clones alone and lacks a portion of them. The sample has some 97,000 clones, around 92% seen once; the top ten hold about 2.4%. The CDR3 runs to 22 residues. Germline trimming cut 2 bases from V and 0 bases from J; bases unmatched to any gene: 16. Germline values: CDR1 SNHLY, CDR2 FYNNEI. The chain is built from TRBV2 and TRBJ2-6, with TRBD1 matching 10 bases. Sequenced: CD4+ T cells sorted from blood. The sequence came from a human donor in good health. Some clones in this sample may be carry-over from other donors' samples. The CDR3 is CASSEPQSTGTGARSGANVLTF. CDR3 nucleotide sequence: TGTGCCAGCAGTGAACCCCAATCCACGGGGACAGGGGCACGCTCTGGGGCCAACGTCCTGACTTTC.